These T cell receptor beta chains were read from a single sample in a study of blood T cell repertoires in COVID-19. Libraries were prepared by immunoSEQ multiplex PCR; TCRdb keeps only in-frame clonotypes and omits some of them. The sample includes about 260,000 clones, over 65% of them seen just once. The sequencing input was peripheral blood. All receptors derive from a man aged 60 to 75 who had recovered from COVID-19. Both conserved end residues are part of each CDR3. Each record gives: V gene, D gene, J gene, clone size, CDR3 protein, CDR3 DNA. A D gene is named only where the DNA matches it firmly. Only some rows state a clone size, as once, few, many or a class for expanded clones.

V: TRBV5-4; D: -; J: TRBJ2-5; size: -; CDR3: CASSLGQQETQYF; DNA: TGTGCCAGCAGCTTGGGTCAGCAAGAGACCCAGTACTTC
V: TRBV7-6; D: -; J: TRBJ2-3; size: -; CDR3: CASSPRRARASSTDTQYF; DNA: TGTGCCAGCAGCCCTCGGCGGGCGCGGGCCTCTAGCACAGATACGCAGTATTTT
V: TRBV27; D: -; J: TRBJ2-5; size: -; CDR3: CASRPDRVLQETQYF; DNA: TGTGCCAGCAGGCCCGACCGGGTCCTTCAGGAGACCCAGTACTTC
V: TRBV10-3; D: -; J: TRBJ2-3; size: -; CDR3: CAIGRGALGMTTDTQYF; DNA: TGTGCCATTGGCCGGGGGGCGCTGGGGATGACGACAGATACGCAGTATTTT
V: TRBV29-1; D: TRBD2; J: TRBJ2-5; size: -; CDR3: CSVERGKRGWGETQYF; DNA: TGCAGCGTTGAACGGGGGAAGCGGGGGTGGGGAGAGACCCAGTACTTC
V: TRBV24-1; D: TRBD2; J: TRBJ2-5; size: -; CDR3: CATTTSGEETQYF; DNA: TGTGCCACCACGACTAGCGGAGAAGAGACCCAGTACTTC
V: TRBV5-5; D: TRBD1; J: TRBJ2-7; size: few; CDR3: CASSSPGGWEYF; DNA: TGTGCCAGCAGCAGCCCAGGGGGCTGGGAGTACTTC
V: TRBV6-6; D: TRBD1; J: TRBJ1-5; size: -; CDR3: CASTTGGFNQPQHF; DNA: TGTGCCTCCACCACAGGGGGCTTCAATCAGCCCCAGCATTTT
V: TRBV11-2; D: TRBD1; J: TRBJ1-2; size: -; CDR3: CASSKPDRAYGYTF; DNA: TGTGCCAGCAGCAAACCGGACAGGGCGTATGGCTACACCTTC
V: TRBV5-6; D: -; J: TRBJ2-7; size: -; CDR3: CASSFQALSFYEQYF; DNA: TGTGCCAGCAGCTTTCAAGCGTTAAGTTTCTACGAGCAGTACTTC
V: TRBV28; D: TRBD1; J: TRBJ2-2; size: -; CDR3: CASSRPGTGSGELFF; DNA: TGTGCCAGCAGTCGTCCCGGGACAGGGTCCGGGGAGCTGTTTTTT
V: TRBV7-6; D: -; J: TRBJ2-7; size: many; CDR3: CASSLRWGRLYEQYF; DNA: TGTGCCAGCAGCTTAAGGTGGGGCAGGTTATACGAGCAGTACTTC
V: TRBV15; D: -; J: TRBJ2-7; size: once; CDR3: CATRLSGWDYEQYF; DNA: TGTGCCACCAGATTATCAGGGTGGGACTACGAGCAGTACTTC
V: TRBV5-6; D: -; J: TRBJ2-1; size: -; CDR3: CASSFSVAYNEQFF; DNA: TGTGCCAGCAGCTTCTCGGTAGCGTACAATGAGCAGTTCTTC
V: TRBV10-2; D: TRBD2; J: TRBJ2-1; size: -; CDR3: CASNPSGSGGVQFF; DNA: TGCGCCAGCAACCCTAGCGGATCCGGTGGGGTGCAGTTCTTC
V: TRBV6-6; D: -; J: TRBJ2-7; size: few; CDR3: CASGGASQEQYF; DNA: TGTGCCAGCGGGGGCGCGTCTCAGGAGCAGTACTTC
V: TRBV19; D: TRBD2; J: TRBJ2-2; size: -; CDR3: CASSTRGTSGNTGELFF; DNA: TGTGCCAGTAGTACCCGAGGGACTAGCGGAAACACCGGGGAGCTGTTTTTT
V: TRBV2; D: TRBD1; J: TRBJ1-2; size: -; CDR3: CASRGTGGYDGYTF; DNA: TGTGCCAGCAGGGGGACAGGGGGCTACGATGGCTACACCTTC
V: TRBV18; D: TRBD1; J: TRBJ2-1; size: -; CDR3: CASSPQLTGGAYNEQFF; DNA: TGTGCCAGCTCACCTCAGCTAACAGGGGGCGCCTACAATGAGCAGTTCTTC
V: TRBV5-1; D: TRBD1; J: TRBJ1-3; size: -; CDR3: CASSLRGDRGTGNTIYF; DNA: TGCGCCAGCAGCCTGCGGGGGGACAGGGGTACTGGAAACACCATATATTTT
V: TRBV19; D: -; J: TRBJ2-5; size: -; CDR3: CASSTGAQETQYF; DNA: TGTGCCAGTAGTACAGGGGCTCAAGAGACCCAGTACTTC
V: TRBV11-2; D: -; J: TRBJ2-5; size: -; CDR3: CASSIRPRGETQYF; DNA: TGTGCCAGCAGCATACGTCCCCGCGGGGAGACCCAGTACTTC
V: TRBV18; D: TRBD1; J: TRBJ1-2; size: -; CDR3: CASSPQRHRGEANYGYTF; DNA: TGTGCCAGCTCACCACAGCGGCACAGGGGAGAGGCTAACTATGGCTACACCTTC
V: TRBV7-3; D: -; J: TRBJ2-6; size: -; CDR3: CASSYGHSGANVLTF; DNA: TGTGCCAGCAGCTACGGACATTCTGGGGCCAACGTCCTGACTTTC
V: TRBV19; D: -; J: TRBJ1-1; size: -; CDR3: CASKNIRGNTEAFF; DNA: TGTGCCAGTAAGAATATTCGGGGGAACACTGAAGCTTTCTTT
V: TRBV6-5; D: TRBD1; J: TRBJ2-3; size: once; CDR3: CASSGGQGITQYF; DNA: TGTGCCAGCAGCGGGGGACAGGGGATTACGCAGTATTTT
V: TRBV5-4; D: -; J: TRBJ1-1; size: once; CDR3: CASSLGGLNTEAFF; DNA: TGTGCCAGCAGCTTGGGGGGGCTGAACACTGAAGCTTTCTTT
V: TRBV5-1; D: TRBD1; J: TRBJ1-4; size: -; CDR3: CASSPNRGTNEKLFF; DNA: TGCGCCAGCAGCCCGAACAGGGGGACTAATGAAAAACTGTTTTTT
V: TRBV18; D: -; J: TRBJ2-1; size: -; CDR3: CASSQADEQFF; DNA: TGTGCCAGCTCACAAGCGGATGAGCAGTTCTTC